Listed below are T cell receptor beta chains from one sample, sequenced in a study of OX40 agonist ivuxolimab in advanced cancers. The repertoire was sequenced with immunoSEQ multiplex PCR; TCRdb's copy has only in-frame clones and lacks some. Altogether approximately 82,000 clones are present, roughly 83% being singletons, with the ten largest covering 0.75% to 0.85%. The sample was CD4+ or CD8+ T cells sorted from blood, taken in a trial of the OX40 agonist ivuxolimab. These receptors were collected from an adult with an advanced solid tumor such as melanoma, head and neck, liver or kidney cancer. CDR3s include the opening cysteine and the closing phenylalanine or tryptophan. The order of the fields is D gene, clone size, J gene, V gene, CDR3 protein, CDR3 DNA. The D gene is left open where the match is weak. Clone size, where shown, is once, few, many, or a class for clones that have expanded.

D gene: NA; clone size: NA; J gene: TRBJ2-5; V gene: TRBV10-3; CDR3 protein: CAISAEGETQYF; CDR3 DNA: TGTGCCATCAGTGCAGAGGGAGAGACCCAGTACTTC
D gene: NA; clone size: NA; J gene: TRBJ2-7; V gene: TRBV5-1; CDR3 protein: CASRANTGNEQYF; CDR3 DNA: TGCGCCAGCAGAGCAAATACAGGGAACGAGCAGTACTTC
D gene: NA; clone size: once; J gene: TRBJ1-2; V gene: TRBV14; CDR3 protein: CASSREEHYGYTF; CDR3 DNA: TGTGCCAGCAGCCGGGAGGAGCACTATGGCTACACCTTC
D gene: NA; clone size: few; J gene: TRBJ2-3; V gene: TRBV7-3; CDR3 protein: CASSLKLGGDSQYF; CDR3 DNA: TGTGCCAGCAGCTTAAAGTTAGGGGGAGACTCGCAGTATTTT
D gene: NA; clone size: NA; J gene: TRBJ2-3; V gene: TRBV6-5; CDR3 protein: CASISSSDTQYF; CDR3 DNA: TGTGCCAGCATCTCGAGTTCAGATACGCAGTATTTT
D gene: NA; clone size: NA; J gene: TRBJ1-5; V gene: TRBV15; CDR3 protein: CATSRGQYNQPQHF; CDR3 DNA: TGTGCCACCAGCAGAGGACAATACAATCAGCCCCAGCATTTT
D gene: NA; clone size: few; J gene: TRBJ2-2; V gene: TRBV7-2; CDR3 protein: CASSSTRAGELFF; CDR3 DNA: TGTGCCAGCAGCTCAACGAGGGCCGGGGAGCTGTTTTTT
D gene: TRBD1; clone size: NA; J gene: TRBJ1-2; V gene: TRBV5-1; CDR3 protein: CASSTWGQGDGYTF; CDR3 DNA: TGCGCCAGCAGTACATGGGGACAGGGAGATGGCTACACCTTC
D gene: NA; clone size: NA; J gene: TRBJ1-5; V gene: TRBV19; CDR3 protein: CASSPKARHSNQPQHF; CDR3 DNA: TGTGCCAGTAGCCCGAAGGCCAGGCATAGCAATCAGCCCCAGCATTTT
D gene: TRBD1; clone size: NA; J gene: TRBJ1-2; V gene: TRBV27; CDR3 protein: CASSKEGAGSYGYTF; CDR3 DNA: TGTGCCAGCAGTAAAGAGGGGGCGGGGAGTTATGGCTACACCTTC
D gene: NA; clone size: NA; J gene: TRBJ1-4; V gene: TRBV7-2; CDR3 protein: CASSLGGLANEKLFF; CDR3 DNA: TGTGCCAGCAGCTTAGGAGGACTGGCTAATGAAAAACTGTTTTTT
D gene: NA; clone size: once; J gene: TRBJ1-5; V gene: TRBV4-2; CDR3 protein: CASSQDQGRYDQPQHF; CDR3 DNA: TGTGCCAGCAGCCAAGATCAGGGACGCTATGATCAGCCCCAGCATTTT
D gene: NA; clone size: few; J gene: TRBJ1-3; V gene: TRBV18; CDR3 protein: CASSTNRVRGGNTIYF; CDR3 DNA: TGTGCCAGCTCAACAAATCGAGTCCGGGGAGGAAACACCATATATTTT
D gene: NA; clone size: NA; J gene: TRBJ2-3; V gene: TRBV21-1; CDR3 protein: CASSKGAPSPDTQYF; CDR3 DNA: TGTGCCAGCAGCAAAGGCGCCCCGTCCCCTGATACGCAGTATTTT
D gene: TRBD2; clone size: once; J gene: TRBJ2-7; V gene: TRBV5-6; CDR3 protein: CASSVLSGWDYEQYF; CDR3 DNA: TGTGCCAGCAGCGTCCTTAGCGGGTGGGACTACGAGCAGTACTTC
D gene: NA; clone size: few; J gene: TRBJ1-5; V gene: TRBV2; CDR3 protein: CASRSESNQPQHF; CDR3 DNA: TGTGCCAGCAGGTCAGAGAGCAATCAGCCCCAGCATTTT
D gene: TRBD1; clone size: few; J gene: TRBJ1-5; V gene: TRBV7-2; CDR3 protein: CASSRDRSSNQPQHF; CDR3 DNA: TGTGCCAGCAGCCGGGACAGATCTAGCAATCAGCCCCAGCATTTT
D gene: TRBD1; clone size: few; J gene: TRBJ1-6; V gene: TRBV13; CDR3 protein: CASSTRQGYNSPLHF; CDR3 DNA: TGTGCCAGCAGTACCAGACAGGGGTATAATTCACCCCTCCACTTT
D gene: TRBD1; clone size: NA; J gene: TRBJ2-6; V gene: TRBV27; CDR3 protein: CASSLSRQGAGGANVLTF; CDR3 DNA: TGTGCCAGCAGTTTATCAAGGCAGGGGGCAGGTGGGGCCAACGTCCTGACTTTC
D gene: NA; clone size: NA; J gene: TRBJ1-2; V gene: TRBV6-1; CDR3 protein: CASNPFTPNYGYTF; CDR3 DNA: TGTGCCAGCAATCCCTTTACACCCAACTATGGCTACACCTTC
D gene: TRBD1; clone size: NA; J gene: TRBJ1-6; V gene: TRBV4-2; CDR3 protein: CASSPGTGPDYNSPLHF; CDR3 DNA: TGTGCCAGCAGTCCCGGGACAGGGCCGGACTATAATTCACCCCTCCACTTT
D gene: TRBD1; clone size: NA; J gene: TRBJ2-5; V gene: TRBV7-3; CDR3 protein: CASSERQGAETQYF; CDR3 DNA: TGTGCCAGCAGCGAAAGACAGGGCGCAGAGACCCAGTACTTC
D gene: NA; clone size: once; J gene: TRBJ2-5; V gene: TRBV2; CDR3 protein: CASSSWETQYF; CDR3 DNA: TGTGCCAGCAGTTCATGGGAGACCCAGTACTTC
D gene: NA; clone size: NA; J gene: TRBJ1-1; V gene: TRBV6-5; CDR3 protein: CASSSNDRRWNTEAFF; CDR3 DNA: TGTGCCAGCAGTTCCAACGACAGGCGGTGGAACACTGAAGCTTTCTTT
D gene: TRBD1; clone size: NA; J gene: TRBJ1-2; V gene: TRBV6-5; CDR3 protein: CASSYWPGQGAHGYTF; CDR3 DNA: TGTGCCAGCAGTTACTGGCCGGGGCAGGGGGCCCATGGCTACACCTTC
D gene: TRBD2; clone size: NA; J gene: TRBJ2-5; V gene: TRBV7-6; CDR3 protein: CASSLQTGLAQETQYF; CDR3 DNA: TGTGCCAGCAGCCTCCAAACGGGACTAGCACAAGAGACCCAGTACTTC
D gene: NA; clone size: few; J gene: TRBJ2-5; V gene: TRBV4-1; CDR3 protein: CASSQGWERGTQYF; CDR3 DNA: TGCGCCAGCAGCCAAGGATGGGAAAGGGGGACCCAGTACTTC
D gene: TRBD1; clone size: NA; J gene: TRBJ2-5; V gene: TRBV14; CDR3 protein: CASSQEGTWGQGDETQYF; CDR3 DNA: TGTGCCAGCAGCCAAGAAGGGACGTGGGGACAGGGAGATGAGACCCAGTACTTC
D gene: NA; clone size: NA; J gene: TRBJ2-7; V gene: TRBV7-9; CDR3 protein: CASSFAGTEQYF; CDR3 DNA: TGTGCCAGCAGCTTCGCAGGGACCGAGCAGTACTTC
D gene: NA; clone size: few; J gene: TRBJ1-3; V gene: TRBV30; CDR3 protein: CAWSVLGGGGNTIYF; CDR3 DNA: TGTGCCTGGAGTGTACTAGGGGGGGGAGGAAACACCATATATTTT
D gene: NA; clone size: NA; J gene: TRBJ1-6; V gene: TRBV30; CDR3 protein: CAGGSPLHF; CDR3 DNA: TGTGCCGGGGGATCACCCCTCCACTTT